This record covers a single TCR beta chain. It has no known antigen specificity. No base quality values were provided; no much bigger clone lies one nucleotide off. This specimen belongs to a study of CD8 T cells in Susac syndrome (dated 2019 in TCRdb). In terms of the full investigation: Among the Susac syndrome patients who were sequenced, clinically active disease was present in about 6 and clinical remission was observed in fewer than 10. At blood withdrawal, Susac syndrome patients were either therapy-naive, taking corticosteroids (in some cases with IVIg as well), or taking IVIg alone. Whether CD8+ T cell activation and differentiation in Susac syndrome was antigen driven was tested using repertoire sequencing.

High-throughput TCR beta sequencing profiled peripheral blood CD8+ and CD4+ T cells from healthy donors, Susac syndrome patients and multiple sclerosis patients. The Susac syndrome patients fulfilled recently defined diagnostic criteria for definite or probable disease. Bulk CD8+ and CD4+ T cells were purified by magnetic negative isolation, while CD8+ TEMRA cells were enriched using FACS. Blood was drawn into EDTA tubes, processed within 24 hours, and PBMCs were isolated by density gradient centrifugation. PBMCs intended for TCR sequencing were cryopreserved in liquid nitrogen and were subsequently thawed in a 37 degrees C water bath. The sorted or isolated CD4+, CD8+ and CD8+ TEMRA cells had a purity of 90% or higher. General findings and caveats noted by the study authors: The number of individuals in the TCR sequencing and HLA analysis was recognized as being relatively small. No clonal expansion was detected in the CD4+ T cell repertoire of Susac syndrome patients.

Taken from cysteine to phenylalanine, the CDR3 has 15 residues. Kept here is only the CDR3 DNA, which spans 45 bases and is read in frame from base 1. Reading the germline V gene gives CDR1 SGHRS and CDR2 YFSETQ. Trimming removed 0 bases from V and 7 bases from J; the gene matches leave 5 bases unexplained. RNA was extracted using the RNeasy kit, and roughly 0.5 to 1 ug of the RNA was reverse transcribed with random hexamers. The immunoSEQ multiplex PCR assay, which covers 54 Vbeta and 13 Jbeta segments, was used to amplify TCR beta CDR3 regions. PCR amplification bias was corrected using a synthetic template baseline for primer optimization and computational correction. The original methods were these. Only productive sequences were kept, with reads annotated to V, D and J genes according to IMGT and analyzed in immunoSEQ Analyzer. Clonality was calculated as one minus the Shannon entropy normalized by log2 of the number of productive unique sequences. Public and private clones were assessed among the 100 most prevalent clones of each patient and control. A clone was defined as Susac-specific if it was absent from the healthy and MS cohorts, from some 1,100 published viral clones and from other ImmuneACCESS disease sequences. TCRdb ran its own pipeline on the public reads, namely fastp trimming at Q25 and MiXCR clone calling, and kept in-frame beta chains. Rows are combined by CDR3 protein, so each entry shows the most common genes and DNA. The V and J calls and clone size are TCRdb's, not the authors'. The sample yields approximately 210,000 distinct CDR3 sequences; about 94% were counted once. 0.15% of the sample is held by the ten biggest clonotypes.

This receptor chain uses TRBV5-1 and TRBJ2-1; 9 central nucleotides agree with TRBD2. The specimen was CD4+ T cells from PBMCs. This receptor was obtained from a human donor with Susac syndrome. This receptor carries the CDR3 CASSLAASGANEQFF. The base sequence is TGCGCCAGCAGCTTGGCGGCTAGCGGGGCAAATGAGCAGTTCTTC.